Each of the 9 T cell receptor beta chains below was sequenced from the same sample in a study of blood T cell repertoires in COVID-19. TCRdb keeps only in-frame clones here, not all; method: immunoSEQ multiplex PCR. The sample has a few hundred thousand clones; over 75% are singletons. Sequenced sample: peripheral blood. Receptors originate from a man aged 50 or older with active or convalescent COVID-19.

The J gene is TRBJ1-1, the V gene TRBV18; D is unresolved. Germline assignment: CDR1 KGHSH and CDR2 LQKENI. V shed 3 bases and J shed 0 bases, with 5 bases lying between them. There are 13 residues in the CDR3. The CDR3 sequence is CASSPGVNTEAFF. The DNA for the CDR3 is TGTGCCAGCTCACCCGGGGTGAACACTGAAGCTTTCTTT. Full variable domain (missing parts from reference TRBV18 and TRBJ1-1): NAGVMQNPRHLVRRRGQEARLRCSPMKGHSHVYWYRQLPEEGLKFMVYLQKENIIDESGMPKERFSAEFPKEGPSILRIQQVVRGDSAAYFCASSPGVNTEAFFGQGTRLTVV.

The chain is built from TRBV21-1 and TRBJ2-3; the D call of TRBD2 is as the table states it, not checked on the DNA. TRBV21-1 is noted as a pseudogene. The CDR3 consists of 18 residues. CDR3 bases: TGTTCACCCGGCGACGGGACTAGCGGAAACAATACCACAGATACGCAGTATTTT. It encodes CSPGDGTSGNNTTDTQYF.

Points on this clone: This sample also contains other DNA sequences that code for the same CDR3. The chain uses TRBV10-3 and TRBJ2-1; TRBD2 matches at 13 bases. With V trimmed by 5 bases and J by 8 bases, 3 bases remained unmatched. This CDR3 region has 14 residues. CDR1 is ENHRY, CDR2 SYGVKD, per germline. The CDR3 loop reads CAISRTSGRDEQFF. CDR3 bases: TGTGCCATCAGTCGGACTAGCGGGAGAGATGAGCAGTTCTTC.

CDR3 DNA sequence: TGTGCCAGCAGTTCCTCTAGCGGGACCTTCACAGATACGCAGTATTTT. Encoded protein: CASSSSSGTFTDTQYF. V gene TRBV27 combines with J gene TRBJ2-3, with 9 bases identical to TRBD2. J lost 2 bases, V lost 4 bases, and 7 bases had no gene match. The CDR3 consists of 16 residues. The germline gives CDR1 MNHEY, CDR2 SMNVEV (reference sequence).

V is TRBV4-1 and J is TRBJ1-2; TRBD1 matches 9 bases. Germline V lookup: CDR1 MGHRA, CDR2 YSYEKL. The V and J ends lost 2 bases and 8 bases, in that order; junction bases with no gene match: 12. The CDR3 runs 16 residues. This chain's CDR3 is CASSQTPGTGNGGYTF. As DNA, the CDR3 is TGCGCCAGCAGCCAAACTCCCGGGACAGGGAATGGCGGCTACACCTTC.

This clone came up many times. The V and J genes are TRBV28 and TRBJ1-3; the D is unclear. The germline gives CDR1 MDHEN, CDR2 SYDVKM. V lost 4 bases and J lost 0, with 16 bases in between. This CDR3 spans 17 amino acids. For the CDR3, the DNA is TGTGCCAGCAGTTGGGTCTTGAGGAGTTACTCTGGAAACACCATATATTTT. Its translation: CASSWVLRSYSGNTIYF.

This rearrangement joins TRBV28 to TRBJ1-3; D unresolved. The CDR3 consists of 16 residues. V lost 2 bases and J lost 0, with 11 bases in between. Germline CDR1 is MDHEN and CDR2 is SYDVKM. The CDR3 DNA is TGTGCCAGCAGTTTACCTGGACTGAGCTCTGGAAACACCATATATTTT. It is translated as CASSLPGLSSGNTIYF. Together with reference TRBV28 and TRBJ1-3, the CDR3 gives the full variable domain: DVKVTQSSRYLVKRTGEKVFLECVQDMDHENMFWYRQDPGLGLRLIYFSYDVKMKEKGDIPEGYSVSREKKERFSLILESASTNQTSMYLCASSLPGLSSGNTIYFGEGSWLTVV.

The V and J genes are TRBV5-4 and TRBJ2-1; 8 bases agree with TRBD2. The V gene end was trimmed by 4 bases and the J gene end by 5 bases; junction bases not matched to a gene: 14. Germline CDR1 reads SGHNT; CDR2 reads YYREEE (reference sequence). The CDR3 is 17 residues long. CDR3 loop: CASSPGPGGLTDNEQFF. For the CDR3, the DNA is TGTGCCAGCAGCCCAGGCCCGGGAGGGCTCACGGACAATGAGCAGTTCTTC.

This clone has a single count. The chain joins TRBV27 to TRBJ1-1; 8 bases fit TRBD1. This CDR3 is 16 amino acids long. V lost 4 bases and J lost 0; bases outside the gene matches: 7. Germline V CDR1 and CDR2: MNHEY, SMNVEV (reference sequence). CDR3 region: CASSSRDRIMNTEAFF. As DNA, the CDR3 is TGTGCCAGCAGTTCCCGGGACAGGATAATGAACACTGAAGCTTTCTTT.